The clone carrying this T cell receptor beta chain ranks as medium-sized. As yet, its antigen is unknown. Other DNA sequences within the sample encode an identical CDR3. Germline-derived CDR1 and CDR2 are SGDLS and YYNGEE. V lost 3 bases and J lost 5, with 16 bases in between. This CDR3 is built from 15 residues. This entry comes from a study of OX40 agonist ivuxolimab in advanced cancers. Study in general: Each dose-escalation patient presented with hepatocellular carcinoma, melanoma, renal cell or head and neck cancer. Those enrolled were roughly 80% male, with a mean age of 60 years and ages from about 20 to 85.

General study points: Patients who responded partially at 0.1-3.0 mg/kg showed clonal expansion ranking among the lowest. Expanded clones tended on average to be more numerous among CD8+ T cells than CD4+.

TCRdb's copy holds only in-frame clones and misses some; the assay was immunoSEQ multiplex PCR. Here the sample spans under 20,000 clones, just under 75% being singletons. The receptor was derived from an adult with an advanced solid tumor such as melanoma, head and neck, liver or kidney cancer. The chain links TRBV9 to TRBJ2-3; D is possibly TRBD1 (6 bases). The specimen comprised CD4+ or CD8+ T cells sorted from blood, sampled in a trial of the OX40 agonist ivuxolimab. This CDR3 reads CASSASGQVRDTQYF. For the CDR3, the DNA is TGTGCCAGCAGCGCCTCGGGACAAGTTAGAGATACGCAGTATTTT. Together with reference TRBV9 and TRBJ2-3, the CDR3 gives the full variable domain: DSGVTQTPKHLITATGQRVTLRCSPRSGDLSVYWYQQSLDQGLQFLIQYYNGEERAKGNILERFSAQQFPDLHSELNLSSLELGDSALYFCASSASGQVRDTQYFGPGTRLTVL.